This T cell receptor (beta chain) was observed in a study of CD4+ T cells in melanoma. This clone appeared a few times. CDR3 length: 14 residues. Germline V gene sequence: CDR1 SGDLS, CDR2 YYNGEE. Trimming cost V 0 bases and J 9 bases, with 10 bases left between them. Using immunoSEQ multiplex PCR, the repertoire was profiled, and TCRdb retains in-frame clones only, with some absent. Among some 150,000 clones listed, about 90% were seen once. The chain links TRBV9 to TRBJ1-6, with D hard to call. The receptor's source is a human donor with melanoma. CDR3 coding DNA: TGTGCCAGCAGCGTAGCCCTCTTCGGTTCACCCCTCCACTTT. This translates into CASSVALFGSPLHF. Combining the CDR3 with reference TRBV9 and TRBJ1-6 gives the whole variable domain DSGVTQTPKHLITATGQRVTLRCSPRSGDLSVYWYQQSLDQGLQFLIQYYNGEERAKGNILERFSAQQFPDLHSELNLSSLELGDSALYFCASSVALFGSPLHFGNGTRLTVT.